This TCR beta chain was recorded in a study of CD8 T cells in ankylosing spondylitis. Germline V CDR1 and CDR2: SGHTA, FQGNSA. The CDR3 length is 16 residues. V lost 5 bases to trimming and J lost 9 bases, with 23 bases between them. Libraries of TCR beta came from quantitative 5'-RACE with molecular barcodes. TCRdb redid the calling of the 5' RACE reads with MiXCR, one entry per CDR3 protein. The sample records about 170,000 distinct CDR3 sequences, around 20% being singletons. This TCR derives from a male donor with ankylosing spondylitis or in good health (not recorded which). The sample consisted of blood, either unsorted or a sorted T cell fraction (not recorded which). The genes are TRBV7-2 and TRBJ2-1; possible D gene TRBD2, 5 bases. In DNA, the CDR3 is TGTGCCAGCAGCAAGAAATGGCGGGCCCCCTTGCTTGAGCAGTTCTTC. It specifies CASSKKWRAPLLEQFF.